The 14 T cell receptor beta chains below were found in one sample sequenced in a study of CD8 T cells in ankylosing spondylitis. Via MiXCR, TCRdb re-called the 5' RACE reads, giving one row per CDR3 protein. The repertoire consists of 250,000 to 350,000 distinct CDR3 sequences, with less than 25% occurring once and the leading ten covering about 3.5%. Sequencing was performed on blood, either unsorted or a sorted T cell fraction (not recorded which). The receptors come from a female donor with ankylosing spondylitis or in good health (not recorded which).

As for this clonotype: A much larger clone differs from this one at a single base, so this may be a read error. The V and J genes are TRBV5-5 and TRBJ2-1; no definite D call. The germline V gene encodes CDR1 SGHKS and CDR2 YYEKEE (reference sequence). This CDR3 region has 11 residues. The CDR3 here is CASSLANEKFF. Written as DNA, the CDR3 is TGTGCCAGCAGCTTAGCCAATGAGAAGTTCTTC.

The V and J genes are TRBV30 and TRBJ2-4; 7 nucleotides align to TRBD2. This CDR3 is built from 15 residues. Trimming took 2 bases from V and 1 from J; bases not matched to a gene: 5. Germline V gene sequence: CDR1 GTSNPN, CDR2 SVGIG (reference sequence). The DNA for the CDR3 is TGTGCCTGGAGTTCGGGGCGGGGGGCCAAAAACATTCAGTACTTC. Translating it yields CAWSSGRGAKNIQYF.

For this clonotype: The junction differs from germline at one of its ends, possibly a read error. The chain recombines TRBV29-1 with TRBJ2-5, with D maybe TRBD1 (5 bases). Germline lookup yields CDR1 SQVTM and CDR2 ANQGSEA. CDR3 length: 14 residues. CDR3 in amino acids: CSVVDQGFQGTQYF. CDR3 DNA: TGCAGCGTTGTGGACCAGGGATTTCAAGGGACCCAGTACTTC.

The V and J genes are TRBV7-3 and TRBJ2-1; TRBD2 is a possible D gene (5 bases). Deletions cut 5 bases from V and 5 bases from J, with 10 bases between. Looked up from germline, CDR1 is SGHTA and CDR2 is FQGTGA. This CDR3 is built from 13 residues. CDR3 region: CASSRPEDNEQFF. In DNA form, the CDR3 reads TGTGCCAGCAGCCGCCCGGAGGACAATGAGCAGTTCTTC.

The V call is TRBV7-2, the J call TRBJ2-3; D is perhaps TRBD1 (6 bases). This CDR3 contains 16 residues. The V end lost 5 bases, the J end lost 4 bases, and 19 bases lay between the germline ends. The germline V gene has CDR1 SGHTA and CDR2 FQGNSA. The CDR3 loop reads CASSDPRTGGPDTQYF. CDR3 DNA sequence: TGTGCCAGCAGCGATCCAAGGACTGGGGGCCCAGATACGCAGTATTTT. The variable domain in full, with the rest retrieved from reference TRBV7-2 and TRBJ2-3, is GAGVSQSPSNKVTEKGKDVELRCDPISGHTALYWYRQSLGQGLEFLIYFQGNSAPDKSGLPSDRFSAERTGGSVSTLTIQRTQQEDSAVYLCASSDPRTGGPDTQYFGPGTRLTVL.

This clonotype was counted a few times. V gene TRBV18 combines with J gene TRBJ2-1, with D tentatively TRBD1 or TRBD2 (5 bases each). Trimming pared 1 base from V and 7 bases from J, leaving 11 bases between. Germline CDR1 and CDR2: KGHSH and LQKENI. CDR3 length: 14 amino acids. In nucleotides, the CDR3 is TGTGCCAGCTCACCACGGGACCCTGAGAATGAGCAGTTCTTC. Translating it yields CASSPRDPENEQFF.

The V call is TRBV10-3, the J call TRBJ2-7, with TRBD1 as a possible D gene (5 bases). Germline CDR1 reads ENHRY; CDR2 reads SYGVKD. V gave up 0 bases and J gave up 3 bases, with 6 bases separating them. CDR3 size: 13 residues. The CDR3 sequence is CAISESTDYEQYF. CDR3 in DNA: TGTGCCATCAGTGAGTCGACAGACTACGAGCAGTACTTC.

This clonotype was seen a handful of times. The chain has TRBV24-1 and TRBJ2-1; 7 nucleotides align to TRBD2. Germline V gene data show CDR1 as KGHDR and CDR2 as SFDVKD. The CDR3 runs to 18 residues. V shed 3 bases, J shed 8 bases, and the junction held 18 bases outside the gene matches. The CDR3 sequence: CATSDGGDLSEREHEQFF. In DNA form, the CDR3 reads TGTGCCACCAGTGATGGGGGGGACCTTTCCGAGCGGGAACATGAGCAGTTCTTC.

The rearrangement joins TRBV6-1 to TRBJ2-1; D not certain. Trimming removed 6 bases from V and 6 bases from J, with 15 bases in between. The CDR3 has 14 amino acids. CDR1 and CDR2 from the germline V gene are MNHNS and SASEGT. CDR3 coding DNA: TGTGCCAGCAGGAAAGGGTCGCCTCCCAATGAGCAGTTCTTC. This translates into CASRKGSPPNEQFF.

This clonotype was counted at least ten times. This chain uses TRBV7-8 with TRBJ2-1, with 12 bases fitting TRBD2. CDR3 length: 19 residues. Per germline, CDR1 SGHVS and CDR2 FQNEAQ. V lost 1 base to trimming and J lost 10 bases; unmatched junction nucleotides: 17. The CDR3 DNA reads TGTGCCAGCAGCTTAGGAGAAGCTGCTAGCGGGAGGGTCCCAAGAGAGCAGTTCTTC. It translates to CASSLGEAASGRVPREQFF.

This clonotype occurred a few times. The chain combines TRBV20-1 with TRBJ2-1; D is ambiguous. The CDR3 is 13 residues long. Germline assignment: CDR1 DFQATT and CDR2 SNEGSKA (reference sequence). The germline V and J ends were trimmed by 1 base and 6 bases, with 10 bases remaining between them. The CDR3 protein is CSARGRLVNEQFF. Written as DNA, the CDR3 is TGCAGTGCTAGAGGCCGGCTAGTCAATGAGCAGTTCTTC.

This clonotype was seen only once. The chain has TRBV10-3 and TRBJ2-3; 9 bases match TRBD1. From germline, CDR1 is ENHRY and CDR2 SYGVKD. Trimming took 0 bases from V and 5 from J; bases not matched to a gene: 6. The CDR3 extends over 16 amino acids. The CDR3 bases are TGTGCCATCAGTGAGTCTAGGACAGGGGCAGGAGATACGCAGTATTTT. Residues: CAISESRTGAGDTQYF.

This clonotype was detected a few times. J is TRBJ2-1 and V is TRBV5-5; 11 bases are shared with TRBD1. CDR3 size: 16 residues. CDR1 SGHKS and CDR2 YYEKEE come from the germline V gene (reference sequence). J lost 9 bases, V lost 0 bases, and 8 bases had no gene match. The CDR3 spells CASSLVPGQGVGEQFF. CDR3 nucleotide sequence: TGTGCCAGCAGCTTGGTCCCGGGACAGGGGGTCGGTGAGCAGTTCTTC.

The chain is built from TRBV4-3 and TRBJ1-4, with TRBD1 as a possible D gene (6 bases). CDR1 is LGHNA and CDR2 is YSLEER in the germline V gene. The CDR3 totals 15 residues. V shed 1 base and J shed 5 bases, with 11 bases lying between them. CDR3 residues: CASSQAGAENEKLFF. The CDR3 DNA reads as TGCGCCAGCAGCCAAGCGGGGGCGGAGAATGAAAAACTGTTTTTT.